The clone carrying this T cell receptor (beta chain) was recorded only once. Antigen unknown. This sample stems from a study of T cell responses to AZD1222 COVID-19 vaccine. Study-wide results and caveats: Donors skewed white British and female; clonal diversity was possibly underestimated.

The V gene lost 5 bases and the J gene lost 7 bases, with 18 bases spanning the gap. The germline V gene has CDR1 SEHNR and CDR2 FQNEAQ (reference sequence). The CDR3 spans 15 residues. Some clones are missing from TCRdb's copy, which holds only in-frame ones; the method was immunoSEQ multiplex PCR. There are about 99,000 clones in the sample; over 70% occur only once, and more than 20% lies in the top ten. V is TRBV7-9 and J is TRBJ1-5; a possible D gene is TRBD1 (6 bases). The TCR was taken from an adult in good health. Specimen: peripheral blood, collected on day 0 of AZD1222 vaccination. In DNA, the CDR3 is TGTGCCAGCAGCCCCCTAGGGGGAGAAGGGCAGCCCCAGCATTTT. Translating gives CASSPLGGEGQPQHF.